This TCR beta chain was documented in a study of T cell responses to AZD1222 COVID-19 vaccine. Study findings and constraints: It should be noted that donors were predominantly white British and more often female, and clonal diversity was possibly underestimated. Just six people given AZD1222 tested seropositive at baseline.

The V end lost 1 base, the J end lost 5 bases, and 11 bases lay between the germline ends. The CDR3 loop spans 15 amino acids. CDR1 is KGHSH and CDR2 is LQKENI in the germline V gene. TCRdb's copy holds only in-frame clones and misses some; the assay was immunoSEQ multiplex PCR. Found here are 150,000 to 200,000 clones, approximately 92% of them singletons; the top ten hold approximately 1.5%. About this clone itself: Its antigen remains unidentified.

This TCR derives from an adult in good health. This specimen was peripheral blood, taken on day 0 of AZD1222 vaccination. V is TRBV18 and J is TRBJ2-2; no clear D. The CDR3 reads CASSPQYLLTGELFF. CDR3 nucleotide sequence: TGTGCCAGCTCACCACAATACCTCTTAACCGGGGAGCTGTTTTTT. Looking up the rest from reference TRBV18 and TRBJ2-2 gives the full variable domain: NAGVMQNPRHLVRRRGQEARLRCSPMKGHSHVYWYRQLPEEGLKFMVYLQKENIIDESGMPKERFSAEFPKEGPSILRIQQVVRGDSAAYFCASSPQYLLTGELFFGEGSRLTVL.